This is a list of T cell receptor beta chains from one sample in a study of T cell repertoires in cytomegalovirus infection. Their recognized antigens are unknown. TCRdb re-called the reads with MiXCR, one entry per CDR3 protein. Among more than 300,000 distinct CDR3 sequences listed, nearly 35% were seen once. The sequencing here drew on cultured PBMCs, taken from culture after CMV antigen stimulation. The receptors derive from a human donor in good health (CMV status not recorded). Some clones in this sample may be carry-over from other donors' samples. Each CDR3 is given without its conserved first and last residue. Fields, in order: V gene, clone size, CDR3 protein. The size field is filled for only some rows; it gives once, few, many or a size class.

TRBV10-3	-	AISVRDRPTGELF
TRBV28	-	ASSPSGSVREQY
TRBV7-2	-	ASSTTAPAQY
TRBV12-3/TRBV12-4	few	ASSLGLSSNYGYT
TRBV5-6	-	ASRTTGRSSTDTQY
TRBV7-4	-	ASSENREKAGNTIY
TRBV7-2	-	ASSLSTAGELF
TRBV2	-	ASSESLNEQF
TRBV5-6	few	ASNKQGGTGELF
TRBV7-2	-	ASSLALPPGQETQY
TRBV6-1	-	ASAPQPESTDTQY
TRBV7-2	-	ASSFILNWEKSNTGELF
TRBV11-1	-	ASSRDRVALEQY
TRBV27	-	ASSFPSVSNEQF
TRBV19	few	ASSPYLRGRYGTGELF
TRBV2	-	AIRDSGYT
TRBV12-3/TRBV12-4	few	ASSWGGPMTASEKLF
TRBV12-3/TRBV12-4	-	ASSTSGRSETQY
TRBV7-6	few	ASSAGGPQY
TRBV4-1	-	ASSQGGVNLFSEQY
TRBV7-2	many	ASSLSGNGGGGYT
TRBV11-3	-	ASSLATDQANYGYT
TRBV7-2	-	ASSSFQQAETQY
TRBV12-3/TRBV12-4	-	ASRKQVSDGYT
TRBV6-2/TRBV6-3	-	ASSPRTREETQY
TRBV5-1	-	ASSGTSGRYNEQF
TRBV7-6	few	ASSFGNTGELF
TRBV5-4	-	ASSPTPTAGPLNTQY
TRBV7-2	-	ASSPKAGATGELF
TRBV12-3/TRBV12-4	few	ASSLTLQGSWGYT
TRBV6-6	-	ASNRGGLAGGPSSYNEQF
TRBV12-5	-	ASGFQGFVITEAF
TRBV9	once	ASSVRSGRENEQF
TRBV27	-	ASRSYASSYEQY
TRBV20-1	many	SAKGQANEQF
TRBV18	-	ASSQGGDTEAF
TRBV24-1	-	ATSDFAGRAF
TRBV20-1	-	SARDGQGNTGELF
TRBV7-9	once	ASSPAGARDGYT
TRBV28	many	ASSLPGSNQPQH
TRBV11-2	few	ASSLLKEGRNSPLH
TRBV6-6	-	ACSVSRGSGANVLT
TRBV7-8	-	ASSERTSATWETQY
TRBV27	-	ASGPGSTDTQY
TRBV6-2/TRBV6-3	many	ASSYSEQSLNIQY
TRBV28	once	ASSLLREAF
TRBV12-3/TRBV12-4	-	ASRGQGPTGELF